The clone carrying this T cell receptor (beta chain) was counted only a few times. The target antigen is unknown. The record originates from a study of neurological immune-mediated disorders. The wider study: There were about 35 multiple sclerosis patients; roughly 30 were relapsing-remitting and 3 were secondary progressive. Study results and limitations: It was the repertoires of 18 of 34 multiple sclerosis patients that phylogenetic grouping placed in one related-CDR3 cluster, which is a possible signature.

With 4 bases clipped from V and 1 base from J, the junction kept 5 bases outside the gene matches. This CDR3 spans 15 amino acids. Germline assignment: CDR1 SGHRS and CDR2 YFSETQ. cDNA was made by 5'RACE with 10-nucleotide random UMIs. TCRdb reprocessed the 5' RACE reads via MiXCR and lists one record per CDR3 protein. The table lists fewer than 75,000 distinct CDR3 sequences, around 3.7% of them singletons, with approximately 3.5% in the top ten. Sequencing used PBMCs. The sequence derives from a man aged 40-49 years with multiple sclerosis. V is TRBV5-1 and J is TRBJ2-5; 9 nucleotides agree with TRBD1. Here the CDR3 DNA reads TGCGCCAGCAGCGAGGGGACAGGGTCCCAAGAGACCCAGTACTTC. This codes for CASSEGTGSQETQYF.